The rows below give T cell receptor beta chains drawn from one sample of a study of T cells in Graves' hyperthyroidism and ophthalmopathy. Using its own MiXCR run on the multiplex PCR reads, TCRdb lists one record per CDR3 protein. The repertoire holds approximately 420,000 distinct CDR3 sequences, 12% to 15% seen once, with roughly 4.8% in the top ten. The sequenced material came from blood. These receptors all come from a woman between 18 and 29 years old with Graves' hyperthyroidism. Each CDR3 is given with its conserved first and last residue. A D gene is named only where the DNA matches it firmly. Size is omitted from some rows. Given values are once, few, many or a class for expanded clones.

D,size,J,V,CDR3,DNA
TRBD1,many,TRBJ1-2,TRBV20-1,CSARGPGTGLNYGYTF,TGCAGTGCTAGGGGTCCCGGGACAGGATTGAACTATGGCTACACCTTC
-,many,TRBJ1-2,TRBV6-2/TRBV6-3,CASSYSPVGVYGYTF,TGTGCCAGCAGTTACTCTCCGGTGGGCGTTTATGGCTACACCTTC
-,few,TRBJ2-2,TRBV18,CASSQFSGGMTNTGELFF,TGTGCCAGCTCACAATTTTCTGGGGGCATGACGAACACCGGGGAGCTGTTTTTT
TRBD1,many,TRBJ1-1,TRBV7-9,CASSQDRYTEAFF,TGTGCCAGCAGTCAGGACAGGTACACTGAAGCTTTCTTT
TRBD1,few,TRBJ1-2,TRBV5-8,CASSPSGTDTSTF,TGTGCCAGCAGCCCATCCGGGACAGACACGTCCACCTTC
-,few,TRBJ1-4,TRBV3-1,CASSQDGGGDEKLFF,TGTGCCAGCAGCCAAGATGGGGGCGGCGATGAAAAACTGTTTTTT
TRBD2,many,TRBJ2-3,TRBV30,CAWLLAGVVDTQYF,TGTGCCTGGTTGCTAGCGGGAGTGGTAGATACGCAGTATTTT
TRBD1,many,TRBJ2-1,TRBV20-1,CSARGDPTGVSSYNEQFF,TGCAGTGCTAGAGGCGACCCCACAGGGGTCAGCTCCTACAATGAGCAGTTCTTC
-,many,TRBJ1-5,TRBV2,CASSVSRNNQPQHF,TGTGCCAGCAGTGTTTCGAGGAACAATCAGCCCCAGCATTTT
-,many,TRBJ2-7,TRBV20-1,CSARDAMRGLLYEQYF,TGCAGTGCTAGAGATGCTATGCGGGGCCTCCTCTACGAGCAGTACTTC
TRBD1,many,TRBJ1-1,TRBV28,CASSFWTGGPYTEAFF,TGTGCCAGCAGTTTTTGGACAGGGGGCCCGTACACTGAAGCTTTCTTT
-,many,TRBJ2-3,TRBV20-1,CSASGGSGTTDTQYF,TGCAGTGCTAGTGGTGGTAGCGGCACCACAGATACGCAGTATTTT
-,few,TRBJ1-1,TRBV5-1,CASSLEQGITEAFF,TGCGCCAGCAGCTTGGAGCAGGGGATCACTGAAGCTTTCTTT
-,-,TRBJ2-1,TRBV9,CASSVFDSANNEQFF,TGTGCCAGCAGCGTATTTGATAGCGCAAACAATGAGCAGTTCTTC
-,many,TRBJ1-1,TRBV28,CASSLWDTEAFF,TGTGCCAGCAGTTTATGGGACACTGAAGCTTTCTTT
TRBD1,-,TRBJ2-7,TRBV30,CAYQDRGSYEQYF,TGTGCCTACCAGGACAGGGGCTCCTACGAGCAGTACTTC
TRBD2,-,TRBJ2-2,TRBV6-2/TRBV6-3,CASSFPRSGTFTGELFF,TGTGCCAGCAGTTTCCCCCGTAGCGGGACGTTCACCGGGGAGCTGTTTTTT
-,few,TRBJ1-6,TRBV19,CASTSLGFGEGNSPLHF,TGTGCCAGTACCTCATTGGGGTTCGGGGAAGGAAATTCACCCCTCCACTTT
-,many,TRBJ1-5,TRBV7-8,CASSPPAGVKVPQHF,TGTGCCAGCAGCCCCCCCGCCGGGGTGAAAGTGCCCCAGCATTTT
-,many,TRBJ1-1,TRBV30,CAWTLLGGLEAFF,TGTGCCTGGACCCTCCTGGGAGGACTTGAAGCTTTCTTT
-,few,TRBJ1-4,TRBV18,CASSPDSANEKLFF,TGTGCCAGCTCCCCTGACAGTGCGAATGAAAAACTGTTTTTT
-,many,TRBJ1-1,TRBV27,CASSRLDSLRWEAFF,TGTGCCAGCAGTCGGTTGGACAGTCTCAGGTGGGAAGCTTTCTTT
-,few,TRBJ1-5,TRBV2,CASSDAGTRSYGQPQHF,TGTGCCAGCAGTGACGCCGGGACACGGTCGTATGGTCAGCCCCAGCATTTT
-,-,TRBJ2-7,TRBV6-1,CASSQLRDAAGYEQYF,TGTGCCAGCAGTCAGCTGAGGGACGCAGCCGGATACGAGCAGTACTTC
TRBD2,many,TRBJ2-3,TRBV28,CASSFSQLAVYSTDTQYF,TGTGCCAGCAGTTTTAGCCAACTAGCGGTCTATAGCACAGATACGCAGTATTTT
TRBD2,few,TRBJ2-5,TRBV9,CASTLGTSGLQETQYF,TGTGCCAGCACCCTTGGGACTAGCGGCCTCCAAGAGACCCAGTACTTC
-,-,TRBJ2-1,TRBV19,CASTRGLAAYNEQFF,TGTGCCAGTACTAGGGGGCTAGCGGCCTACAATGAGCAGTTCTTC
TRBD2,-,TRBJ2-3,TRBV20-1,CSARGGGGLAVTDTQYF,TGCAGTGCTAGAGGCGGGGGGGGGCTAGCGGTCACAGATACGCAGTATTTT